Given below is one T cell receptor beta chain in context. The data were obtained in a study of T cell changes during pregnancy in multiple sclerosis. The repertoire was sequenced with immunoSEQ multiplex PCR; TCRdb's copy has only in-frame clones and lacks some. The table lists approximately 61,000 clones, approximately 89% of them singletons. Germline trimming cut 1 base from V and 2 bases from J; bases unmatched to any gene: 4. Germline CDR1 is SGHRS and CDR2 is YFSETQ. This CDR3 spans 15 amino acids. The gene calls are TRBV5-1 and TRBJ2-5; 8 nucleotides align to TRBD1. The sequenced sample was peripheral blood, obtained after pregnancy. This sequence was found in a female donor in good health, enrolled as a control in a pregnancy study. The CDR3 loop reads CASSLRTGTQETQYF. In DNA, the CDR3 is TGCGCCAGCAGCTTGAGGACAGGGACACAAGAGACCCAGTACTTC.